This T cell receptor beta chain was identified in a study of cytomegalovirus exposure and HLA in healthy donors (dated by TCRdb to about 2017). Looking at the study overall: An earlier analysis of fewer than 750 of the donors reported approximately 300 Gb of sequence data and roughly 120 million unique TCR beta sequences obtained from 150 million to 200 million T cells. An early release covering approximately 600 HLA-typed donors comprised about 290 gigabases of sequencing data and roughly 85 million unique TCR sequences. Of the 300 to 500 genotyped donors, approximately 80% were placed in the genetic ancestry cluster associated with self-reported Caucasian donors. The study was designed to test whether signatures of past pathogen exposure could be identified by cataloging public T cell receptors. Using immunosequencing, the study profiled T cell repertoires from some 670 subjects and related those repertoires to cytomegalovirus serostatus. In addition to the first cohort of 650 to 750 subjects, a separate validation cohort of 130 or so different subjects was used. To predict cytomegalovirus infection status, the study combined high-throughput TCR immunosequencing, statistical association of individual TCRs with disease status, and machine learning. A later analysis re-analyzed previously published TCR beta repertoires from about 730 donors and added high-resolution HLA genotyping to study TCR occurrence patterns. In the later analysis, no new phenotypic data were used to find candidate immune exposures; instead, reliance was placed on TCR beta sequences and their occurrence across donors. To decide whether each TCR beta V gene segment behaved as functional or pseudogenic, an earlier analysis of some 570 of the donors relied on high-throughput TCR beta sequencing. Alongside the repertoire data, information on donor age, sex, ethnicity and CMV serostatus was compiled. In a later genetic analysis, genome-wide SNP genotypes for about 55% of the 666 donors were used, and that subset was treated as a discovery cohort. All discovery cohort repertoires had been generated on a single sequencing platform. Both class I and class II loci were covered by HLA typing, at four-digit resolution. Typing coverage differed by locus: A, B, C, DRB1 and DQB1 were typed in about 629-630 donors, DQA1 in about 510, DPA1 in around 580, and DPB1 in 400 to 480. Roughly 5 DR-DQ haplotypes were handled as single units for association and clustering, since linkage in the cohort was strong. Among approximately 370 genotyped donors of the cohort, an average of around 250,000 unique TCR beta nucleotide sequences was sequenced per donor, of which roughly 18% were non-productive.

The cohort comprised more than 550 healthy bone marrow donors. All cohort members were sampled while nominally healthy, although unrecorded immune exposures were likely present. The donor was CMV seronegative and belonged to the group of 352 seronegative cohort members. A peripheral blood sample was provided by each donor, and peripheral blood mononuclear cells were used for TCR beta sequencing. Genomic DNA was extracted from the blood cell samples with the Qiagen DNeasy Blood Extraction Kit. To prepare the library, the immunoSEQ multiplex PCR assay was applied. The multiplex PCR relied on a mix of 60 forward primers for TCR Vbeta segments and 13 reverse primers for TCR Jbeta segments. The CDR3 region of rearranged TCR beta genes was amplified from genomic DNA by a multiplex PCR assay. Amplified TCR beta libraries were sequenced as 87-base-pair reads on the Illumina HiSeq System. Regarding the original processing steps: In a later analysis, tens of millions of unique TCR beta chains were counted across the roughly 670 repertoires, and around 10 million of these chains were shared by at least two donors. A nearest-neighbor algorithm error-corrected the raw reads and collapsed the reads into unique sequences, merging closely related sequences to remove PCR and sequencing errors. CDR3 sequences were aligned to IMGT reference sequences to assign V, D and J gene segments. Each retained sequence needed at least a six-nucleotide match to both a V gene segment and a J gene segment. Rearrangements were classified as productive when the CDR3 lacked stop codons and remained in frame with V and J, and all other rearrangements were classified as non-productive. Following IMGT convention, CDR3 was defined as the stretch from the second conserved V-encoded cysteine to the conserved J-encoded phenylalanine. The earlier analysis of fewer than 750 of the donors excluded sequences that lacked an unambiguous match to a single V gene segment. In an earlier analysis of 450 to 700 of the donors, V segments were called functional above 56.7% productive rearrangements and were called segregating when the between-donor standard deviation exceeded 5%. To diagnose cytomegalovirus status from the catalog of TCR beta chain sequences, a statistical classification framework was built. V and J gene assignment, in a later analysis, came from comparing TCR nucleotide sequences with IMGT/GENE-DB human TR gene sequences. A later analysis assigned CDR3 sequences and most-parsimonious VDJ recombination scenarios with the TCRdist pipeline. In a later analysis, each TCR beta chain was defined by its CDR3 amino acid sequence together with its V-gene family, and reads lacking a unique V-gene family were excluded. As a way to deal with suspected cross-contamination and a sequencing artifact, a later analysis dropped hundreds of nucleotide sequences that were highly shared and had low generation probability. For each public chain, a later analysis derived a clonal expansion index from normalized ranks of inferred template counts within each repertoire. In a later analysis, generation probabilities were computed using a VDJ recombination model fitted to out-of-frame rearrangements, and the results were checked against IGoR. Hypergeometric tests were used in a later analysis to score TCR-TCR, TCR-HLA and TCR-CMV co-occurrence, with a repertoire-size bias correction applied to the TCR pairs. False discovery rates were estimated in a later analysis by permuting HLA or CMV assignments 20 times. In a later analysis, co-occurring TCRs were grouped using DBSCAN, and TCRdist sequence similarity was added for clustering within HLA-allele-positive subsets. Repertoires with fewer than 30,000 or more than 120,000 public chains were left out of co-occurrence clustering, as were four to six repertoires with anomalous nucleotide sharing. TCRdb limited this immuneACCESS table to in-frame rearrangements with V and J called. A share of clones is missing; checked studies link under half to unresolved V genes, and the rest is unexplained. That table gives V, J and clone size, and the DNA gave D and trimming. The sample table contains around 53,000 clones; only one count was recorded for about 82% of them. Clones ranked in the top ten supply around 1.4% of the sample.

Spanning cysteine to phenylalanine, the CDR3 consists of 13 amino acids. Kept here is only the CDR3 DNA, which spans 39 bases and is read in frame from base 1. In the germline V gene, CDR1 corresponds to MDHEN and CDR2 to SYDVKM. Germline trimming amounts to 6 bases on V and 11 bases on J, with 8 as the count of junction bases outside the gene matches. Comments on this clone: Which antigen it targets is not known. Nothing much larger sits one base from this clone, and base qualities are not available.

The investigation overall reported the following: An association between a missense DCLRE1C variant and V-gene and J-gene trimming of TCR beta chains was found in a later genetic analysis and replicated in an independent cohort. In a later analysis, most CMV-associated TCR beta chains were found to appear HLA-restricted, with HLA associations seemingly driven largely by CMV exposure. In a later analysis, HLA-associated TCR beta chains were found to be more clonally expanded and to have lower generation probabilities than equally common non-associated chains. A few of the identified cytomegalovirus-associated TCR beta chains were confirmed in vitro to be specific for cytomegalovirus antigens. In a later analysis, the rate of TCR association differed among HLA loci, with DRB1 alleles having the most associated TCRs and HLA-C alleles having the fewest. A total of about 150 TCR beta chains were listed by the study as associated with cytomegalovirus. The authors suggested that the approach could potentially be generalized to other disease states and immunological phenotypes. Assigning TCR associations to individual alleles was difficult when HLA alleles, especially DR and DQ, strongly co-occurred. HLA typing was unavailable for some donors at each locus, so association tests used only the typed subset. The classifier was reported to diagnose cytomegalovirus status with high specificity and sensitivity in both the original and validation cohorts. Immune exposure information for the cohort was limited to CMV serostatus. The earlier analysis of 587 of the donors excluded 15 to 20 rarely observed V segments, including chromosome 9 orphons, because counts were too low. In this cohort, only TCR beta chains were sequenced, and detectable features were limited by the absence of alpha or paired-chain data. Correlated functional status among segregating V segments might be attributable to linkage disequilibrium, but an unknown experimental factor could not be ruled out. In a later analysis, several top co-occurrence clusters were reported to appear linked to parvovirus B19, influenza, CMV and Epstein-Barr virus. Some IMGT-functional V segments, including TRBV6-2 and TRBV6-3, could not be distinguished by the 87-base-pair reads and were therefore excluded. A further reported finding was that TCR beta sequences accurately predicted the HLA-A and HLA-B alleles for most subjects in the first cohort. Roughly uniform sequencing depth across donors was assumed in presence/absence analyses, although this assumption may not hold. Broadly in line with IMGT annotations, most TCR beta V segments showed up in productive rearrangements about 90% or about 30% of the time in an earlier analysis of approximately 600 of the donors. In a later analysis, 15,000 to 20,000 TCR beta sequences were associated with specific HLA alleles at a false discovery rate of 0.05. Across donors, most TCR sequences were observed very rarely, whereas some public TCRs were present in many individuals. A later genetic analysis reported fewer N-insertions in productive TCRs among donors in an Asian-associated ancestry cluster than the roughly 690-donor mean. A cluster of highly shared sequence variants was judged likely to represent a technical artifact of the sequencing pipeline.

The sequencing input was PBMCs. The rearranged segments are TRBV28 and TRBJ2-4, with 9 middle bases fitting TRBD1. The TCR was taken from a man aged 30-40 years in good health and CMV-seronegative. The encoded CDR3 is CASRGGQGTVQYF. The DNA reads as follows: TGTGCCAGCAGAGGGGGACAGGGAACTGTTCAGTACTTC.